These 6 T cell receptor beta chains were sequenced from one sample in a study of cytomegalovirus exposure and HLA in healthy donors. The PCR employed 60 Vbeta primers together with 13 Jbeta primers. Using immunoSEQ multiplex PCR, the repertoire was profiled, and TCRdb retains in-frame clones only, with some absent. Here the sample spans about 130,000 clones, approximately 75% being singletons. Material for sequencing was PBMCs. The receptors derive from a middle-aged man in good health and CMV-seropositive.

The chain employs TRBV19 and TRBJ2-2; 10 positions match TRBD1. Germline CDR1 is LNHDA and CDR2 is SQIVND (reference sequence). With 6 bases clipped from V and 4 bases from J, the junction kept 8 bases outside the gene matches. The CDR3 loop spans 16 amino acids. The CDR3 DNA follows: TGTGCCAGTAGCTGGCTCCGGGACAGGGGCACCGGGGAGCTGTTTTTT. Its protein is CASSWLRDRGTGELFF.

The chain is built from TRBV7-6 and TRBJ1-6; D is unclear. This CDR3 comprises 14 residues. Germline values: CDR1 SGHVS, CDR2 FNYEAQ. The V end was cut by 2 bases, the J end by 5 bases, with 7 bases between. CDR3 residues: CASSLNKNNSPLHF. CDR3 DNA: TGTGCCAGCAGCTTAAACAAAAATAATTCACCCCTCCACTTT.

J is TRBJ1-4 and V is TRBV6-5; no clear D. The germline V gene has CDR1 MNHEY and CDR2 SVGAGI. The CDR3 consists of 12 residues. V was shortened by 4 bases and J by 4 bases, with 4 bases between the two germline ends. The CDR3 sequence is CASSFLNEKLFF. As DNA, the CDR3 is TGTGCCAGCAGTTTCCTTAATGAAAAACTGTTTTTT.

V and J are TRBV19 and TRBJ2-1; D call uncertain. V shed 5 bases and J shed 3 bases, with 14 bases lying between them. This CDR3 spans 15 amino acids. In germline, CDR1 is LNHDA, CDR2 SQIVND (reference sequence). The CDR3 region has the DNA TGTGCCAGTAGTTCCGACGACACATTCTACAATGAGCAGTTCTTC. Translating gives CASSSDDTFYNEQFF.

This sequence joins TRBV11-2 and TRBJ2-1; TRBD1 matches 10 bases. V shed 3 bases and J 4 bases; nucleotides not matched to a gene: 3. Germline V gives CDR1 SGHAT, CDR2 FQNNGV. The CDR3 loop spans 15 amino acids. CDR3 sequence reads: CASSFRDRGYNEQFF. DNA of the CDR3: TGTGCCAGCAGCTTCCGGGACAGGGGTTACAATGAGCAGTTCTTC.

The chain has TRBV6-5 and TRBJ2-7; 7 bases are a match to TRBD1. Germline assignment: CDR1 MNHEY and CDR2 SVGAGI. V lost 6 bases, J lost 3 bases, and 8 bases stayed unmatched. The CDR3 covers 14 residues. The CDR3: CASSPDRVYYEQYF. Written as DNA, the CDR3 is TGTGCCAGCAGCCCAGACAGGGTCTACTACGAGCAGTACTTC.